The clone carrying this T cell receptor (beta chain) was observed once. Per germline, CDR1 MDHEN and CDR2 SYDVKM. CDR3 size: 17 residues. Losses at the gene ends were 4 bases for V and 0 bases for J; bases not matched to a gene: 8. The data originate from a study of blood T cell repertoires in COVID-19. Overall study context: Samples came from the United States, Italy and Spain, spanning acute and convalescent COVID-19. In each case, the material was cDNA or gDNA derived from T cells, B-cell-depleted T cells, or PBMCs.

Assay used: immunoSEQ multiplex PCR; TCRdb lists only in-frame clones, some missing. In the table there are about 170,000 clones, approximately 87% of which are singletons. All enrollees were roughly 18 to 95 years old and from fewer than 25 US areas. Cohorts were assigned according to the clinical history that participants reported. The sequenced sample was PBMCs or T cells enriched from blood (not recorded which). The TCR comes from a woman aged 45-59 years who had recovered from COVID-19. J is TRBJ2-7 and V is TRBV28, with TRBD1 identical over 11 bases. CDR3 DNA sequence: TGTGCCAGCAGTTCCCCGGGGGGGACAGGGGGCTCCTACGAGCAGTACGTC. As protein: CASSSPGGTGGSYEQYV.